The 14 T cell receptor beta chains below all came from one sample that was sequenced in a study of blood T cell repertoires in COVID-19. This table comes from immunoSEQ multiplex PCR, and its TCRdb copy is limited to in-frame clones, with some not included. The table includes about 200,000 clones, roughly 80% detected once. Sequenced sample: peripheral blood. The origin of the receptors is a woman at least 80 years old with acute or convalescent COVID-19.

This clone showed up just a few times. The chain carries TRBV6-6 and TRBJ2-7; 10 bases align to TRBD2. V was pared by 0 bases and J by 3 bases, with 5 bases of the junction left unmatched. CDR3 length: 16 amino acids. Germline V gives CDR1 MNHNY, CDR2 SVGAGI (reference sequence). The CDR3 nucleotides read TGTGCCAGCAGTTACTCTCTAGCGGGAGTTGACTACGAGCAGTACTTC. This gives the protein CASSYSLAGVDYEQYF.

The chain carries TRBV24-1 and TRBJ1-2, with D maybe TRBD1 (6 bases). CDR1 and CDR2 from the germline V gene are KGHDR and SFDVKD. This CDR3 region has 14 residues. V lost 1 base, J lost 8 bases, and 13 bases lay in between. CDR3 region: CATSDFGGADGYTF. CDR3 nucleotide sequence: TGTGCCACCAGTGATTTTGGGGGGGCTGACGGCTACACCTTC.

The chain is built from TRBV7-2 and TRBJ1-5, with D uncertain. Germline V gene lookup returns CDR1 SGHTA and CDR2 FQGNSA. The CDR3 runs 13 residues. The V gene lost 3 bases and the J gene lost 6 bases, with 9 bases spanning the gap. In DNA form, the CDR3 reads TGTGCCAGCAGCTTGGGCGTGGGTCAGCCCCAGCATTTT. It yields the protein CASSLGVGQPQHF.

The gene calls are TRBV24-1 and TRBJ1-3; the D gene is possibly TRBD1 (5 bases). V was clipped by 4 bases and J by 0 bases, with 9 bases between them. This CDR3 region has 15 residues. In germline, CDR1 is KGHDR, CDR2 SFDVKD. CDR3 in amino acids: CATSDPDSSGNTIYF. The CDR3 DNA reads as TGTGCCACCAGTGACCCTGACAGCTCTGGAAACACCATATATTTT.

CDR3 amino acids: CASSPLRVSGGAETQYF. The CDR3 DNA sequence: TGTGCCAGCAGCCCGTTGAGAGTTAGCGGGGGGGCAGAGACCCAGTACTTC. The chain joins TRBV7-2 to TRBJ2-5; 11 bases fit TRBD2. CDR1 is SGHTA and CDR2 is FQGNSA in the germline V gene. CDR3 length: 17 amino acids. V shed 5 bases, J shed 4 bases, and the junction held 12 bases outside the gene matches. The full variable domain, with the rest looked up from reference TRBV7-2 and TRBJ2-5, is GAGVSQSPSNKVTEKGKDVELRCDPISGHTALYWYRQSLGQGLEFLIYFQGNSAPDKSGLPSDRFSAERTGGSVSTLTIQRTQQEDSAVYLCASSPLRVSGGAETQYFGPGTRLLVL.

This clone was seen once. The gene calls are TRBV18 and TRBJ2-3, with 8 positions matching TRBD2. This CDR3 has 17 amino acids. V was clipped by 1 base and J by 1 base; unmatched bases: 7. Germline lookup yields CDR1 KGHSH and CDR2 LQKENI. CDR3 amino acids: CASSPLGLAEGTDTQYF. The DNA of the CDR3 is TGTGCCAGCTCACCACTTGGACTAGCCGAGGGCACAGATACGCAGTATTTT.

This clone turned up a few times. The chain combines TRBV7-2 with TRBJ1-1; 10 nucleotides align to TRBD1. The V gene end was trimmed by 6 bases and the J gene end by 4 bases; junction bases not matched to a gene: 11. Looked up from germline, CDR1 is SGHTA and CDR2 is FQGNSA. The CDR3 spans 16 residues. The CDR3 bases are TGTGCCAGCAGGCCAAGACAGGGGGCGCTTAGCACTGAAGCTTTCTTT. It yields the protein CASRPRQGALSTEAFF.

This CDR3 reads CASSPPPPEDTQYF. The CDR3 DNA follows: TGTGCCAGCTCACCACCCCCCCCAGAAGATACGCAGTATTTT. The V gene is TRBV18, the J gene TRBJ2-3, with D uncertain. The V and J ends lost 0 bases and 5 bases respectively, with 9 bases between them. Germline V gives CDR1 KGHSH, CDR2 LQKENI. CDR3 length equals 14 residues.

This chain links TRBV13 with TRBJ2-1, with D possibly being TRBD2 (7 bases). The CDR3 consists of 15 residues. V lost 2 bases to trimming and J lost 5 bases, with 13 bases between them. CDR1 is PRHDT and CDR2 is FYEKMQ in the germline V gene (reference sequence). The CDR3 bases are TGTGCCAGCAGCTTAAGGGGGAGGGCCCACAATGAGCAGTTCTTC. Translating it yields CASSLRGRAHNEQFF.

The chain recombines TRBV13 with TRBJ1-6; D gene ambiguous. The V and J ends lost 3 bases and 7 bases respectively, with 4 bases between them. The CDR3 has 12 amino acids. Germline CDR1 reads PRHDT; CDR2 reads FYEKMQ (reference sequence). CDR3 residues: CASSFRNSPLHF. DNA for the CDR3: TGTGCCAGCAGCTTTCGGAATTCACCCCTCCACTTT.

This chain connects TRBV6-2 or TRBV6-3 to TRBJ1-2; the D is unclear. Between the trimmed V and J ends, which lost 3 bases and 2 bases, there was a span of 10 bases. The CDR3 spans 14 residues. Germline V CDR1 and CDR2: MNHEY, SVGEGT. Here the CDR3 DNA reads TGTGCCAGCAGTTATCCGAGTCGAAACTATGGCTACACCTTC. Translation: CASSYPSRNYGYTF.

The chain combines TRBV19 with TRBJ2-2, with a weak D call TRBD1 (6 bases). V lost 5 bases to trimming and J lost 1 base, with 8 bases between them. This CDR3 region has 14 residues. Germline V gives CDR1 LNHDA, CDR2 SQIVND (reference sequence). The CDR3 DNA follows: TGTGCCAGTAGTGTGGACAGGAACACCGGGGAGCTGTTTTTT. Protein product: CASSVDRNTGELFF. The variable domain in full, completed from reference TRBV19 and TRBJ2-2, reads DGGITQSPKYLFRKEGQNVTLSCEQNLNHDAMYWYRQDPGQGLRLIYYSQIVNDFQKGDIAEGYSVSREKKESFPLTVTSAQKNPTAFYLCASSVDRNTGELFFGEGSRLTVL.

Here the CDR3 reads CASSLARVGYTF. For the CDR3, the DNA is TGTGCCAGCAGCTTAGCGCGGGTCGGCTACACCTTC. This chain connects TRBV7-2 to TRBJ1-2, with unresolved D. Trimming removed 0 bases at V and 8 bases at J, with 7 bases between. The CDR3 contains 12 residues. CDR1 is SGHTA and CDR2 is FQGNSA in the germline V gene.

The genes are TRBV10-1 and TRBJ1-4; D gene ambiguous. Germline CDR1 WNHNN, CDR2 SYGVQD (reference sequence). This CDR3 contains 15 residues. Trimming shortened V by 2 bases and J by 8 bases, and 15 bases separated the two germline ends. CDR3 nucleotide sequence: TGCGCCAGCAGTGAGGGAGGGATTTTTTCGGAAAAACTGTTTTTT. Protein sequence: CASSEGGIFSEKLFF.